Detailed here is one T cell receptor (beta chain). The antigen remains undetermined. Sequencing used immunoSEQ multiplex PCR; TCRdb keeps in-frame clones, though not all of them. The sample lists about 120,000 clones, about nine tenths seen once, with under 25% in the top ten. These data come from a study of T cell responses to AZD1222 COVID-19 vaccine. On the study more broadly: Combined were second doses at about 4 or about 12 weeks.

Overall study results and limits: Clonal diversity was possibly underestimated; the donors were predominantly white British and more often female. Just a handful of AZD1222 recipients tested seropositive at baseline. The reported proportion of spike-specific TCRs targeting unmutated variant regions was nearly half.

CDR3 length: 16 amino acids. The V end lost 5 bases, the J end lost 5 bases, and 19 bases lay between the germline ends. Per germline, CDR1 SGHVS and CDR2 FNYEAQ. The genes are TRBV7-6 and TRBJ2-1; possibly TRBD1 or TRBD2 for D (5 bases each). This clonotype was sampled from an adult in good health. The sample was peripheral blood, taken on day 0 of AZD1222 vaccination. The CDR3 DNA follows: TGTGCCAGCAGCCCCACGCTGGGACCCGCTAACAATGAGCAGTTCTTC. Translating gives CASSPTLGPANNEQFF.